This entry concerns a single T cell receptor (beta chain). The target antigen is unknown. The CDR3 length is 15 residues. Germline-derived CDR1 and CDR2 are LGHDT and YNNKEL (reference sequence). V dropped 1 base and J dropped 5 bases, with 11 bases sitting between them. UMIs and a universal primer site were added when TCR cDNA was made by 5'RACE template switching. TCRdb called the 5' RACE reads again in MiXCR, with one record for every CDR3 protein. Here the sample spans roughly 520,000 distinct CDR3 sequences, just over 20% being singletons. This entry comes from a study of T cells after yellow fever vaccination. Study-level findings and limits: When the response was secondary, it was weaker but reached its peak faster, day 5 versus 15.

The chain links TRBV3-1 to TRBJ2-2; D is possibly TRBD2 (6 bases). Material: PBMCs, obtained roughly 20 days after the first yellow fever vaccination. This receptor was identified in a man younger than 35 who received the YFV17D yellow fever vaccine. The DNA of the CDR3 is TGTGCCAGCAGCCAAGGGACGGGGGATACCGGGGAGCTGTTTTTT. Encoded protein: CASSQGTGDTGELFF.